This entry is about one T cell receptor beta chain. The germline V gene encodes CDR1 MGHRA and CDR2 YSYEKL. Between the trimmed V and J ends, which lost 1 base and 7 bases, there was a span of 5 bases. This CDR3 is built from 12 residues. This specimen comes from a study of control samples from healthy donors and cancer patients. This table comes from immunoSEQ multiplex PCR, and its TCRdb copy is limited to in-frame clones, with some not included. The sample holds roughly 130,000 clones; 90% to 95% are singletons and the top ten take around 14%. The chain recombines TRBV4-1 with TRBJ1-5; D remains unclear. The clonotype comes from a man in his sixties with colorectal cancer. Sample: PBMCs. CDR3: CASSQAGQPQHF. The DNA for the CDR3 is TGCGCCAGCAGCCAAGCGGGACAGCCCCAGCATTTT.